Below, 17 T cell receptor beta chains from the same sample are listed, as sequenced in a study of vaccination and CD4 T cells after COVID-19 (dated by TCRdb to between 2021 and 2024). The library relied on PCR. The sample was run on an Illumina iSeq 100. TCR sequencing of DNA from cultured CD4+ T cells used the Oncomine TCR Beta short-read assay at the Johns Hopkins FTIC core. TCRdb reworked the public reads: Q25 trimming with fastp, MiXCR clone assembly, productive beta chains retained. Each record represents a unique CDR3 protein, reported with the most common genes and DNA among its rows. Counted in this sample were 8,500 to 13,000 distinct CDR3 sequences; around two fifths of them appeared once. The top ten clones comprise about a fifth of the sample. According to the study, the label for this sample's treatment or condition signals: roughly 10-day PBMC culture with coronavirus spike peptide pools or control peptides (ViraFEST assay).

These TCRs are of unknown antigen specificity. Source material: CD4+ T cells from blood, cultured in vitro. All receptors come from a human donor who had recovered from COVID-19.

This clonotype was detected a few times. The gene calls are TRBV6-1 and TRBJ2-3, with TRBD1 matching 10 bases. This CDR3 region has 14 residues. V lost 5 bases to trimming and J lost 6 bases; unmatched junction nucleotides: 5. CDR1 and CDR2 (germline): MNHNS, SASEGT. The CDR3 reads CASSRTGGGDTQYF. The CDR3, as DNA: TGTGCCAGCAGTAGGACAGGGGGAGGGGATACGCAGTATTTT.

This rearrangement joins TRBV12-3 or TRBV12-4 to TRBJ1-3, with no clear D. This CDR3 region has 13 residues. Trimming took off 11 bases at V and 0 bases at J, with 11 bases between the two ends. The CDR3, as DNA: TGTGCCTCCCGGCGGGTCTCTGGAAACACCATATATTTT. Translation: CASRRVSGNTIYF.

The chain joins TRBV12-3 or TRBV12-4 to TRBJ2-2; D ambiguous. V was cut by 3 bases and J by 8 bases, with 10 bases left in between. The CDR3 runs 13 residues. CDR3: CASSLFYSGELFF. The CDR3, as DNA: TGTGCCAGCAGTTTGTTTTACTCGGGGGAGCTGTTTTTT.

V is TRBV30 and J is TRBJ2-1, with 7 bases lining up with TRBD1. This CDR3 is 14 amino acids long. Looked up from germline, CDR1 is GTSNPN and CDR2 is SVGIG (reference sequence). The ends lost 3 bases at V and 7 bases at J; junction bases unmatched: 9. The CDR3 is CAWRQAGGRNEQFF. CDR3 DNA: TGTGCCTGGAGACAGGCAGGGGGACGAAATGAGCAGTTCTTC.

This clonotype was counted only a few times. The rearrangement joins TRBV7-2 to TRBJ2-5; 8 bases are shared with TRBD1. CDR3 length: 14 residues. V was clipped by 1 base and J by 4 bases; unmatched bases: 2. Germline V gene lookup returns CDR1 SGHTA and CDR2 FQGNSA. The DNA for the CDR3 is TGTGCCAGCAGCTTAGGTGGGACAGGAGAGACCCAGTACTTC. Protein: CASSLGGTGETQYF.

The chain uses TRBV7-2 and TRBJ2-5; weak D call: TRBD1 (6 bases). This CDR3 has 15 residues. In germline, CDR1 is SGHTA, CDR2 FQGNSA. The germline V and J ends were trimmed by 3 bases and 4 bases, with 15 bases remaining between them. The CDR3 DNA is TGTGCCAGCAGCTTGGACAGAGTTAGGATAGAGACCCAGTACTTC. As protein: CASSLDRVRIETQYF.

The chain carries TRBV4-1 and TRBJ1-6; D remains ambiguous. Deletions cut 0 bases from V and 2 bases from J, with 14 bases between. Per the germline V gene, CDR1 is MGHRA and CDR2 is YSYEKL. This CDR3 spans 18 amino acids. Written as DNA, the CDR3 is TGCGCCAGCAGCCAAGATCCCCGGCCGAGCCCCTATAATTCACCCCTCCACTTT. Translating it yields CASSQDPRPSPYNSPLHF.

This sequence joins TRBV6-1 and TRBJ2-3; D perhaps matches TRBD1 (6 bases). The germline gives CDR1 MNHNS, CDR2 SASEGT. The CDR3 spans 15 residues. V was shortened by 3 bases and J by 0 bases, with 10 bases between the two germline ends. CDR3 DNA sequence: TGTGCCAGCAGTGACAGGGGCCGGAGCACAGATACGCAGTATTTT. It is translated as CASSDRGRSTDTQYF.

The chain recombines TRBV19 with TRBJ1-2, with D perhaps matching TRBD1 (6 bases). Trimming took off 0 bases at V and 4 bases at J, with 12 bases between the two ends. Germline V gene data show CDR1 as LNHDA and CDR2 as SQIVND (reference sequence). The CDR3 runs 15 residues. The CDR3, as DNA: TGTGCCAGTAGTATAGATCGGGACACCCTCTATGGCTACACCTTC. The encoded protein is CASSIDRDTLYGYTF.

The rearrangement joins TRBV9 to TRBJ2-5, with 7 bases lining up with TRBD1. CDR1 is SGDLS, CDR2 YYNGEE, per germline. This CDR3 is 16 amino acids long. V gave up 3 bases and J gave up 4 bases; unmatched junction bases: 12. CDR3 loop: CASSAGQVFMRETQYF. In DNA form, the CDR3 reads TGTGCCAGCAGCGCTGGACAGGTGTTCATGAGAGAGACCCAGTACTTC.

This clonotype has just a few counts. The rearrangement joins TRBV10-1 to TRBJ1-1; no firm D call. The CDR3 sequence is 13 residues long. Between the trimmed V and J ends, which lost 2 bases and 5 bases, there was a span of 9 bases. The V gene's germline CDR1 is WNHNN and CDR2 SYGVQD (reference sequence). CDR3 sequence: CASSEPRQTEAFF. In DNA form, the CDR3 reads TGCGCCAGCAGTGAGCCTAGGCAGACTGAAGCTTTCTTT.

This clonotype was seen only once. J is TRBJ1-2 and V is TRBV29-1; 8 nucleotides align to TRBD1. CDR3 length: 15 amino acids. V dropped 6 bases and J dropped 0; count of bases not matched to a gene: 9. Germline CDR1 is SQVTM and CDR2 is ANQGSEA. The DNA of the CDR3 is TGCAGCGTAGGACAGGGAGCCTCGACTAACTATGGCTACACCTTC. Its translation: CSVGQGASTNYGYTF.

V gene TRBV6-1 combines with J gene TRBJ2-5; a weak D match, TRBD2 (7 bases). Germline CDR1 MNHNS, CDR2 SASEGT. The germline V and J ends were trimmed by 6 bases and 5 bases, with 13 bases remaining between them. The CDR3 extends over 13 amino acids. The CDR3 protein is CASRGGGGETQYF. The CDR3 nucleotides are TGTGCCAGCAGGGGGGGGGGCGGGGAGACCCAGTACTTC.

The chain has TRBV7-9 and TRBJ1-2; weak D call: TRBD1 (5 bases). Germline-derived CDR1 and CDR2 are SEHNR and FQNEAQ (reference sequence). This CDR3 is 13 amino acids long. Trimming took 5 bases from V and 4 from J, leaving 11 bases between them. Here the CDR3 reads CASSPQGLYGYTF. In nucleotides, the CDR3 is TGTGCCAGCAGCCCTCAGGGCCTCTATGGCTACACCTTC.

V is TRBV12-5 and J is TRBJ2-1; 10 bases line up with TRBD1. The V gene end was trimmed by 5 bases and the J gene end by 7 bases; junction bases not matched to a gene: 8. CDR1 is LGHNT, CDR2 FRNRAP, per germline. The CDR3 covers 15 residues. CDR3 residues: CASGVRQGAGNEQFF. CDR3 DNA sequence: TGTGCTAGTGGTGTCAGACAGGGGGCTGGTAATGAGCAGTTCTTC.

The V and J genes are TRBV10-3 and TRBJ2-7; D is tentatively TRBD1 or TRBD2 (5 bases each). The ends were cut back, 2 bases at V and 2 bases at J, with 10 bases in the middle. The CDR3 runs to 14 residues. Per the germline V gene, CDR1 is ENHRY and CDR2 is SYGVKD. The CDR3 DNA follows: TGTGCCATCAGTGAGGGTCTGGGACCCTACGAGCAGTACTTC. Protein: CAISEGLGPYEQYF.

This clonotype appeared once. V is TRBV7-8 and J is TRBJ2-1; D is tentatively TRBD1 or TRBD2 (5 bases each). Germline V gene data show CDR1 as SGHVS and CDR2 as FQNEAQ. V was cut by 1 base and J by 10 bases, with 14 bases left in between. This CDR3 has 14 residues. CDR3 DNA sequence: TGTGCCAGCAGCTTAGTTTTTCGGGGCGGGGAGCAGTTCTTC. Its protein is CASSLVFRGGEQFF.